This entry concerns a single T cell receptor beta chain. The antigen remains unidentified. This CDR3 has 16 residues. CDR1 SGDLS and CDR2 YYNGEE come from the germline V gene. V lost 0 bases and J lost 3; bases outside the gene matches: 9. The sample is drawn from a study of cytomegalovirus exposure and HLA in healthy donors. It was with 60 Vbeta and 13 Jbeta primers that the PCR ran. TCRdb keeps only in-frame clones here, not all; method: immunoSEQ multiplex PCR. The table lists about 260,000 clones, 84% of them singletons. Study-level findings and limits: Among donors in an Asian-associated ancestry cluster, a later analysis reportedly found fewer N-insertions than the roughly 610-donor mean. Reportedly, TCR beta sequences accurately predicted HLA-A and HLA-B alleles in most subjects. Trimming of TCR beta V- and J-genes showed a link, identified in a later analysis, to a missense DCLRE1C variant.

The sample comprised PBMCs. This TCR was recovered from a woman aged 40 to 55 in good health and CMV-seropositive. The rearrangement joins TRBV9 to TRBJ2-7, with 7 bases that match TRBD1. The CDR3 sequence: CASSVAPDRVGYEQYF. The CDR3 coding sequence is TGTGCCAGCAGCGTAGCCCCAGACAGGGTAGGCTACGAGCAGTACTTC.